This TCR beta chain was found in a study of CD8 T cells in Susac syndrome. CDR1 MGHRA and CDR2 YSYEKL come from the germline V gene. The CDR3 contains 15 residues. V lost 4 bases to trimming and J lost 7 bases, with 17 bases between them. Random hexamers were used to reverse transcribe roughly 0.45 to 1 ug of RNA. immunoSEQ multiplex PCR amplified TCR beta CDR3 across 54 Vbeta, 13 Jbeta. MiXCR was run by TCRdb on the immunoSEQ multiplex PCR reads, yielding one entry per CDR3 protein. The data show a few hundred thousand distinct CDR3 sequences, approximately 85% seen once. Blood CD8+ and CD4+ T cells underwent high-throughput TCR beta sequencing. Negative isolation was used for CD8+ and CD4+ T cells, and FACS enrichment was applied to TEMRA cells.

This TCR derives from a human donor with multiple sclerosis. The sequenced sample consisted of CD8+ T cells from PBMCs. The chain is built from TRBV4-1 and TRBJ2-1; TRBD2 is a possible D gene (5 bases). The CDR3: CASSRSQLERNEQFF. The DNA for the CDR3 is TGCGCCAGCAGCCGATCCCAACTAGAGCGGAATGAGCAGTTCTTC.